The clone carrying this T cell receptor (beta chain) was seen only a few times. This CDR3 contains 16 residues. V dropped 4 bases and J dropped 3; count of bases not matched to a gene: 10. Germline V gene lookup returns CDR1 MNHEY and CDR2 SMNVEV (reference sequence). The data were obtained in a study of T-cell reconstitution after alpha-beta-depleted transplantation in children. For TCRbeta, the library was prepared with unique molecular identifiers. TCRdb re-called the PCR reads with MiXCR, one entry per CDR3 protein. Of roughly 610,000 distinct CDR3 sequences listed, about 11% are singletons. This clonotype was sampled from a human donor who donated a stem cell graft to a child with acute myeloid leukemia. The V and J genes are TRBV27 and TRBJ2-5; 8 bases align to TRBD2. Sequenced here: PBMCs from the stem cell graft donor, sampled from the stem cell graft. The CDR3 nucleotides read TGTGCCAGCAGTTCACCCCTCCTTAGCGGGAAAGAGACCCAGTACTTC. Translating gives CASSSPLLSGKETQYF.